This T cell receptor (beta chain) was observed in a study of blood T cell repertoires in COVID-19. Study-wide context: Sample material is recorded as cDNA or gDNA derived from T cells, B-cell-depleted T cells, or PBMCs.

This clone was seen just once. This table comes from immunoSEQ multiplex PCR, and its TCRdb copy is limited to in-frame clones, with some not included. The data hold fewer than 100,000 clones, with 75% to 85% observed a single time. The V gene lost 7 bases and the J gene lost 0 bases, with 9 bases spanning the gap. Germline lookup yields CDR1 MNHEY and CDR2 SVGAGI. This CDR3 contains 13 residues. This sequence originates from a human donor in a cohort sampled during active COVID-19. Sequenced material: peripheral blood. The rearrangement uses TRBV6-5 and TRBJ1-1, with a possible D match to TRBD1 (5 bases). Here the CDR3 reads CASNTGMNTEAFF. Here the CDR3 DNA reads TGTGCCAGCAATACAGGCATGAACACTGAAGCTTTCTTT.